A few counts support the clone carrying this TCR beta chain. The CDR3 covers 14 residues. With 5 bases removed from V and 4 bases from J, the gap between germline ends came to 14 bases. Looked up from germline, CDR1 is SGHAT and CDR2 is FQNNGV. Using unique molecular identifiers, the investigators prepared the TCRbeta library. TCRdb analysed the PCR reads with MiXCR anew, one entry per CDR3 protein. The table includes around 400,000 distinct CDR3 sequences, 9.5% to 13% detected once. These data belong to a study of T-cell reconstitution after alpha-beta-depleted transplantation in children. Sequenced here: PBMCs from the stem cell graft donor, sampled from the stem cell graft. The J gene is TRBJ1-2, the V gene TRBV11-2; D is possibly TRBD1 (6 bases). This TCR came from a human donor who donated a stem cell graft to a child with acute myeloid leukemia. The CDR3 loop reads CASSPLQGLYGYTF. The CDR3 nucleotides read TGTGCCAGCAGCCCTTTACAGGGACTCTATGGCTACACCTTC.